The 9 T cell receptor beta chains below were found in one sample sequenced in a study of cytomegalovirus exposure and HLA in healthy donors. The PCR contained 60 Vbeta and 13 Jbeta primers. Sequenced by immunoSEQ multiplex PCR; TCRdb stores in-frame clones only, minus some. The sample lists some 150,000 clones, about 77% occurring once. Sequenced input: PBMCs. All receptors come from a woman between 35 and 50 years old in good health and CMV-seronegative.

The chain carries TRBV11-2 and TRBJ1-1, with a possible D match to TRBD1 (6 bases). Trimming took off 4 bases at V and 6 bases at J, with 15 bases between the two ends. Germline V gene lookup returns CDR1 SGHAT and CDR2 FQNNGV. The length of the CDR3 is 14 residues. The CDR3 loop reads CASSYTGSPSEAFF. CDR3 coding DNA: TGTGCCAGCAGCTATACAGGGTCTCCTTCTGAAGCTTTCTTT.

The chain links TRBV7-9 to TRBJ1-5; a possible D gene is TRBD1 (5 bases). The CDR3 extends over 18 amino acids. Germline CDR1 reads SEHNR; CDR2 reads FQNEAQ (reference sequence). Trimming stripped 0 bases from V and 2 bases from J, with 17 bases between. The DNA of the CDR3 is TGTGCCAGCAGCTTAGCCACCGGGCCTACGGGGGGCAATCAGCCCCAGCATTTT. This gives the protein CASSLATGPTGGNQPQHF. The variable domain in full, completed from reference TRBV7-9 and TRBJ1-5, reads DTGVSQNPRHKITKRGQNVTFRCDPISEHNRLYWYRQTLGQGPEFLTYFQNEAQLEKSRLLSDRFSAERPKGSFSTLEIQRTEQGDSAMYLCASSLATGPTGGNQPQHFGDGTRLSIL.

This chain uses TRBV5-1 with TRBJ2-5, with 14 bases matching TRBD2. This CDR3 has 18 amino acids. CDR1 is SGHRS and CDR2 is YFSETQ in the germline V gene. The V gene end was trimmed by 4 bases and the J gene end by 0 bases; junction bases not matched to a gene: 8. CDR3 in amino acids: CASSPRTSGGRYQETQYF. The CDR3 nucleotides are TGCGCCAGCAGCCCCCGGACTAGCGGGGGGAGGTACCAAGAGACCCAGTACTTC.

The V gene is TRBV19, the J gene TRBJ2-7, with 9 bases that match TRBD1. Germline V gene sequence: CDR1 LNHDA, CDR2 SQIVND (reference sequence). The CDR3 contains 13 residues. Unmatched junction bases numbered 2, after V lost 4 bases and J lost 4 bases. CDR3: CASSTDRGYEQYF. The CDR3 DNA follows: TGTGCCAGTAGTACGGACAGGGGATACGAGCAGTACTTC.

DNA for the CDR3: TGTGCCACCAGCAGCTACAGGGGGCGGGTAGAGACCCAGTACTTC. Its protein is CATSSYRGRVETQYF. This chain joins TRBV15 and TRBJ2-5; 9 bases line up with TRBD1. This CDR3 has 15 amino acids. The J segment lost 4 bases and the V segment lost 3 bases, leaving 6 bases of the junction unmatched. Germline values: CDR1 LNHNV, CDR2 YYDKDF (reference sequence).

V is TRBV4-1 and J is TRBJ1-2; D not certain. This CDR3 is 13 amino acids long. The V gene's germline CDR1 is MGHRA and CDR2 YSYEKL. V dropped 0 bases and J dropped 12 bases, with 14 bases sitting between them. The CDR3 sequence is CASSQDRGRRDTF. The CDR3 DNA reads as TGCGCCAGCAGCCAAGATCGTGGTAGGAGGGACACCTTC.

This clone appeared a few times. The J gene is TRBJ1-1, the V gene TRBV4-3, with a possible D match to TRBD1 (5 bases). The CDR3 sequence is 16 residues long. The germline gives CDR1 LGHNA, CDR2 YSLEER. The V end was cut by 3 bases, the J end by 0 bases, with 14 bases between. The CDR3 protein is CASSQHVTAMNTEAFF. CDR3 in DNA: TGCGCCAGCAGCCAGCACGTGACAGCCATGAACACTGAAGCTTTCTTT.

The chain couples TRBV19 to TRBJ1-1; TRBD1 agrees at 8 bases. CDR3 size: 18 residues. The germline CDR1 and CDR2 sequences are LNHDA and SQIVND (reference sequence). V lost 5 bases and J lost 0; bases outside the gene matches: 14. CDR3 in amino acids: CASSGPGVAGGLNTEAFF. Here the CDR3 DNA reads TGTGCCAGTAGTGGCCCGGGAGTGGCAGGGGGCCTGAACACTGAAGCTTTCTTT.

This clone came up a few times. The gene calls are TRBV6-1 and TRBJ1-4, with a tentative D call TRBD1 (6 bases). Germline CDR1 is MNHNS and CDR2 is SASEGT. Between the trimmed V and J ends, which lost 9 bases and 8 bases, there was a span of 16 bases. This CDR3 is built from 13 residues. The CDR3 region has the DNA TGTGCCAGTGACAGGCCGTTTGGAGAAAAACTGTTTTTT. Its protein is CASDRPFGEKLFF.